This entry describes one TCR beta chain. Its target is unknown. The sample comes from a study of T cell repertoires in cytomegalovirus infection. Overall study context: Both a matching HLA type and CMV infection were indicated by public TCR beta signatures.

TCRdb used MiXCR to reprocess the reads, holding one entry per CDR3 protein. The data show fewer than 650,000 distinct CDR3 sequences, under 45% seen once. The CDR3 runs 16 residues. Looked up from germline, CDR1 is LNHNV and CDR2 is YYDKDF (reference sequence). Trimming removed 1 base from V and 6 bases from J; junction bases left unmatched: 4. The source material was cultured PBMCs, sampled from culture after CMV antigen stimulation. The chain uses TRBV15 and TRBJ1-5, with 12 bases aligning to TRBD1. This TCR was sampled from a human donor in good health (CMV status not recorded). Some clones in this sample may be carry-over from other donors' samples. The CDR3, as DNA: TGTGCCACCAGCAGAGTTAGGGACAGGGGGCCTCAGCCCCAGCATTTT. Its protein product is CATSRVRDRGPQPQHF.